This TCR beta chain is from a study of blood T cells in healthy people across ages. CDR3 size: 13 residues. V lost 7 bases to trimming and J lost 5 bases, with 14 bases between them. Germline lookup yields CDR1 SGHTA and CDR2 FQGNSA. The study isolated at least 6.5 million PBMCs from each sample. A second PCR, run for about 6 to 12 cycles, used a sample-barcoded 5' primer plus a J-beta primer mix. Each cDNA was tagged by a template-switch adaptor containing 12 random nucleotides. TCRdb ran MiXCR on the 5' RACE reads and lists one entry per CDR3 protein. This sample has 650,000 to 800,000 distinct CDR3 sequences; under 55% occur once, and the top ten carry approximately 19%.

This clonotype was sampled from a man aged 55-75 years in good health. The chain recombines TRBV7-2 with TRBJ2-5; D is undetermined. The sample comprised blood. CDR3 amino acids: CASIRIVGETQYF. CDR3 nucleotides: TGTGCCAGCATCCGTATAGTGGGGGAGACCCAGTACTTC.